This T cell receptor beta chain derives from a study of T cell responses to AZD1222 COVID-19 vaccine. As concerns this clone: Its specificity is unknown.

Study findings and constraints: Baseline antibody screening turned up just six or seven seropositive AZD1222 recipients. Nearly half of spike-specific TCRs reportedly go after variant regions that carry no mutations. Rises in breadth and depth of Spike-specific TCRs came after two AZD1222 doses.

From germline, CDR1 is MNHNS and CDR2 SASEGT. Trimming took off 2 bases at V and 2 bases at J, with 13 bases between the two ends. The CDR3 is made up of 15 amino acids. Sequenced by immunoSEQ multiplex PCR; TCRdb stores in-frame clones only, minus some. The sample includes 150,000 to 200,000 clones, around nine tenths of them seen just once. The sequenced sample was peripheral blood, obtained 28 days after the second AZD1222 dose. The genes are TRBV6-1 and TRBJ2-7; perhaps TRBD2 as D (6 bases). The TCR sequence derives from an adult who received the AZD1222 COVID-19 vaccine. CDR3 DNA sequence: TGTGCCAGCAGTGAACAAGGGCGGGACCCCTACGAGCAGTACTTC. Translated, it gives CASSEQGRDPYEQYF.